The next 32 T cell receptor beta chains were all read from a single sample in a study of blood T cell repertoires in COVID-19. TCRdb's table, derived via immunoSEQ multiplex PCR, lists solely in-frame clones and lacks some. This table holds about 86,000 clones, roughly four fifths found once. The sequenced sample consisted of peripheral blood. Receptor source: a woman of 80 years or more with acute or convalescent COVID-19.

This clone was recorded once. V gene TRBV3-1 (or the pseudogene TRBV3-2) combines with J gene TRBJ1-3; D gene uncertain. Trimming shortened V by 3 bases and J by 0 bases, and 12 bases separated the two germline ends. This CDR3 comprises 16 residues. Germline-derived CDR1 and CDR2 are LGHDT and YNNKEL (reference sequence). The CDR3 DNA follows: TGTGCCAGCAGCCATCCCCTGGGAGTCTCTGGAAACACCATATATTTT. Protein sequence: CASSHPLGVSGNTIYF.

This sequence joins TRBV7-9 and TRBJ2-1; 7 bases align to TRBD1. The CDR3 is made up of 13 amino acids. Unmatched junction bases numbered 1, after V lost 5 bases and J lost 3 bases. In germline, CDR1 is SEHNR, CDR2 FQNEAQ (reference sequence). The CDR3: CASSRDSYNEQFF. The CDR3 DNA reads TGTGCCAGCAGCCGGGACAGCTACAATGAGCAGTTCTTC. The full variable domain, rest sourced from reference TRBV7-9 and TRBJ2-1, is DTGVSQNPRHKITKRGQNVTFRCDPISEHNRLYWYRQTLGQGPEFLTYFQNEAQLEKSRLLSDRFSAERPKGSFSTLEIQRTEQGDSAMYLCASSRDSYNEQFFGPGTRLTVL.

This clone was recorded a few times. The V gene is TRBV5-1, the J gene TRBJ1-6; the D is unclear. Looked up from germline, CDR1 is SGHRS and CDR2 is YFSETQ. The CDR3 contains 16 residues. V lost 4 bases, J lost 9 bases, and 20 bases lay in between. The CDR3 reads CASSPSSGNDGSPLHF. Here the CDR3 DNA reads TGCGCCAGCAGCCCGTCCTCGGGGAATGACGGTTCACCCCTCCACTTT.

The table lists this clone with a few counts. The CDR3, as DNA: TGTGCCATCAACCCGCTAGGGGGCCGCACCGGGGAGCTGTTTTTT. Protein: CAINPLGGRTGELFF. The V call is TRBV6-5, the J call TRBJ2-2, with TRBD1 matching 7 bases. The CDR3 consists of 15 residues. V shed 10 bases, J shed 4 bases, and the junction held 12 bases outside the gene matches. Per germline, CDR1 MNHEY and CDR2 SVGAGI.

CDR3 DNA sequence: TGTGCCAGCAGCCCGAACAGGGGCCAAGAGACCCAGTACTTC. Translated: CASSPNRGQETQYF. J is TRBJ2-5 and V is TRBV14, with 7 bases lining up with TRBD1. The CDR3 sequence is 14 residues long. Trimming cost V 4 bases and J 1 base; bases outside gene matches: 3. The V gene's germline CDR1 is SGHDN and CDR2 FVKESK.

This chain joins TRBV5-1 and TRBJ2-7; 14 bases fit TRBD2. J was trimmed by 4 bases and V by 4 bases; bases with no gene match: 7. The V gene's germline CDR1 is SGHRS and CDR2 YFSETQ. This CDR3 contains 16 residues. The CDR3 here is CASSGGLAGGKYEQYF. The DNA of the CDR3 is TGCGCCAGCAGCGGAGGACTAGCGGGAGGTAAATACGAGCAGTACTTC.

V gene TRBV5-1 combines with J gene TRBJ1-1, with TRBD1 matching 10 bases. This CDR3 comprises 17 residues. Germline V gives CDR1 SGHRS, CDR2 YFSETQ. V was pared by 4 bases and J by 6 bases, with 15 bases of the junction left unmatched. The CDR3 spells CASSPDRGRGFDSEAFF. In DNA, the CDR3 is TGCGCCAGCAGCCCTGACAGGGGGCGCGGGTTTGATTCTGAAGCTTTCTTT.

CDR3: CASSFGGSEQYF. The CDR3 region has the DNA TGTGCCAGCAGTTTCGGGGGAAGCGAGCAGTACTTC. The J gene is TRBJ2-7, the V gene TRBV6-6; tentative D call: TRBD2 (6 bases). Germline-derived CDR1 and CDR2 are MNHNY and SVGAGI (reference sequence). The CDR3 spans 12 residues. V lost 4 bases and J lost 6, with 10 bases in between.

The CDR3 here is CASSLVGLAGAYTDTQYF. CDR3 DNA: TGTGCCAGCAGCCTAGTGGGACTAGCGGGAGCTTACACAGATACGCAGTATTTT. V gene TRBV7-9 combines with J gene TRBJ2-3; 14 bases agree with TRBD2. This CDR3 region has 18 residues. After removal of 5 bases from V and 2 bases from J, the junction contained 9 bases not matched to a gene. CDR1 and CDR2 (germline): SEHNR, FQNEAQ (reference sequence).

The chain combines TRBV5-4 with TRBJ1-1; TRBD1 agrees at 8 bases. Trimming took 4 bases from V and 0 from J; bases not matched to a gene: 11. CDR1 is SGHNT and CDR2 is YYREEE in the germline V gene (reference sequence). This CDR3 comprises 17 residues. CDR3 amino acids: CASSRLLTGEMNTEAFF. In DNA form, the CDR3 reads TGTGCCAGCAGCCGTCTTCTGACAGGGGAGATGAACACTGAAGCTTTCTTT.

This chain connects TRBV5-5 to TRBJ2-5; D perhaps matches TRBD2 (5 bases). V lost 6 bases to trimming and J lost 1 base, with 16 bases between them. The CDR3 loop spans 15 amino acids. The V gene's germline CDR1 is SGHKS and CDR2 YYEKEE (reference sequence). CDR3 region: CASIGNSLLQETQYF. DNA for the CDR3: TGTGCCAGCATCGGGAACAGCCTCCTCCAAGAGACCCAGTACTTC.

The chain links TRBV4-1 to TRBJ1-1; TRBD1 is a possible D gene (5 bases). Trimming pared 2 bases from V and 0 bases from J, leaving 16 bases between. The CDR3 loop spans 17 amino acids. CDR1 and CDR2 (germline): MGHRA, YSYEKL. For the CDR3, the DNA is TGCGCCAGCAGCCAAATAAAGGGGCAACAGTTGAACACTGAAGCTTTCTTT. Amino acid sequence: CASSQIKGQQLNTEAFF.

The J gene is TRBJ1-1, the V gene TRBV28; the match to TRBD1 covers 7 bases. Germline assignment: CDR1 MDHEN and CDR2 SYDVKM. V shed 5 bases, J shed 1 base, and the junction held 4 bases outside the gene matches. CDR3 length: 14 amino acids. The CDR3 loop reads CASSPGTANTEAFF. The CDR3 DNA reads TGTGCCAGCAGTCCGGGGACAGCGAACACTGAAGCTTTCTTT.

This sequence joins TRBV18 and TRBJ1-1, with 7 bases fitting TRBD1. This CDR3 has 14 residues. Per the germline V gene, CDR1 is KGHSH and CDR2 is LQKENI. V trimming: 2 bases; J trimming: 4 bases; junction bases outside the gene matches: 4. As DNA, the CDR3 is TGTGCCAGCTCACCAGGGACAGAATTCACTGAAGCTTTCTTT. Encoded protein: CASSPGTEFTEAFF. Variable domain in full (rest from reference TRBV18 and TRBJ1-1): NAGVMQNPRHLVRRRGQEARLRCSPMKGHSHVYWYRQLPEEGLKFMVYLQKENIIDESGMPKERFSAEFPKEGPSILRIQQVVRGDSAAYFCASSPGTEFTEAFFGQGTRLTVV.

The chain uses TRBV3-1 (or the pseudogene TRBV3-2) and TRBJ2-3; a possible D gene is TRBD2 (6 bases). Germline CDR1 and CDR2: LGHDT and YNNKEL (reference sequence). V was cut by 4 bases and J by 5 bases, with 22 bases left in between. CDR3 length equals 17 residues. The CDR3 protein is CASSLRSWRDRKDTQYF. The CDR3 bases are TGTGCCAGCAGCCTCAGGTCGTGGCGGGACCGAAAAGATACGCAGTATTTT.

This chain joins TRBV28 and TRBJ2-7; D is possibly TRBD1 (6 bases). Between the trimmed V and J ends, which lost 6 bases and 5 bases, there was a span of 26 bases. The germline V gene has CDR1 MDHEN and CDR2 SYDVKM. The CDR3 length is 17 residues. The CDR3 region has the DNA TGTGCCAGCAGGGGGGTAGTAGGCAGGGGCGGTAGGGACGAGCAGTACTTC. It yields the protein CASRGVVGRGGRDEQYF.

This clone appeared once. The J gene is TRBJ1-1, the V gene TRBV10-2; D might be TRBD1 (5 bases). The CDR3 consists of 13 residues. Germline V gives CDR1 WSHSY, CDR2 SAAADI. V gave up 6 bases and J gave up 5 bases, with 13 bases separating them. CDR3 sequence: CASRLTEGTEAFF. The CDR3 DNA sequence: TGCGCCAGCAGACTGACGGAGGGGACTGAAGCTTTCTTT.

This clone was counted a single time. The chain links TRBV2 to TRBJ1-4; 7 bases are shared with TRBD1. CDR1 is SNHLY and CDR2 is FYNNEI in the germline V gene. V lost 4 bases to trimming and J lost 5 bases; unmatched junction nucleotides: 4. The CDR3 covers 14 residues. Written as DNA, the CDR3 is TGTGCCAGCAGTGGGGACAGTTTCAATGAAAAACTGTTTTTT. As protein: CASSGDSFNEKLFF.

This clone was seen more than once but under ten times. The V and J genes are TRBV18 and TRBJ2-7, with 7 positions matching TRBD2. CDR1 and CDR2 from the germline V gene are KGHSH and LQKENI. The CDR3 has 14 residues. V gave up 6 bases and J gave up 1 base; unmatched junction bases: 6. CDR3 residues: CASSPMGGSYEQYF. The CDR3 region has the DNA TGTGCCAGCTCTCCAATGGGGGGGTCCTACGAGCAGTACTTC.

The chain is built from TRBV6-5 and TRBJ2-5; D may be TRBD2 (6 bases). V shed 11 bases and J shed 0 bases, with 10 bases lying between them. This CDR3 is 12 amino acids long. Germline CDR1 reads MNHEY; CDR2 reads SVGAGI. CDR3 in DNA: TGTGCCGGCGGGACGGACCAAGAGACCCAGTACTTC. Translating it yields CAGGTDQETQYF.

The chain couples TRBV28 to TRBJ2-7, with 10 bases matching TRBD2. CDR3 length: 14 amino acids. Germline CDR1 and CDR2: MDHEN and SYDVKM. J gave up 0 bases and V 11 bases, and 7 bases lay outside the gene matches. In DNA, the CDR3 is TGTGCCTCTCAAGCGGGAGGGGGCTCCTACGAGCAGTACTTC. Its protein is CASQAGGGSYEQYF.

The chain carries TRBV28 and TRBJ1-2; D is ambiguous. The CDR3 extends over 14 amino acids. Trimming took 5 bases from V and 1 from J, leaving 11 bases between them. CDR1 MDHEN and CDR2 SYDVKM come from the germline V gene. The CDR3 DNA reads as TGTGCCAGCAGTGGGTGGGGAGGTAACTATGGCTACACCTTC. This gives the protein CASSGWGGNYGYTF.

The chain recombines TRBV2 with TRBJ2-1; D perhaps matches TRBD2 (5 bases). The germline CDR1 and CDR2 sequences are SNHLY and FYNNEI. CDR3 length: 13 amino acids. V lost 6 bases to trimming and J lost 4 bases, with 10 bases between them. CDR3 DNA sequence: TGTGCCAGCAGCGGCGGGCCGTACAATGAGCAGTTCTTC. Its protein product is CASSGGPYNEQFF.

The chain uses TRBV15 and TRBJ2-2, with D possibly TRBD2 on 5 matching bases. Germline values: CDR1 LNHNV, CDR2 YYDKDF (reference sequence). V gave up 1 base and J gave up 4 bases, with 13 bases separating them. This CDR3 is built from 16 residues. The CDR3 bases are TGTGCCACCAGCAGAGCTGGGCTAGCTCCCACCGGGGAGCTGTTTTTT. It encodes CATSRAGLAPTGELFF.

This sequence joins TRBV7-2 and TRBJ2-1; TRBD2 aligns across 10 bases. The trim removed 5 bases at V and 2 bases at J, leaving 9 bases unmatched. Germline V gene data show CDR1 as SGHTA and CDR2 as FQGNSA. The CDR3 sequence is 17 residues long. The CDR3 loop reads CASSPSGSGGPYNEQFF. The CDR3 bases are TGTGCCAGCAGCCCATCGGGTAGCGGGGGGCCCTACAATGAGCAGTTCTTC.

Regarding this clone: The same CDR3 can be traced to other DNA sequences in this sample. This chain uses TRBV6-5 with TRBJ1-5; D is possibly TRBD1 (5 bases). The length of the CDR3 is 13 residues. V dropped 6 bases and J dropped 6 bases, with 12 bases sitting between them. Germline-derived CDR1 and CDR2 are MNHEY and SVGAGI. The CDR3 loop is CASRGGGVQPQHF. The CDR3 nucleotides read TGTGCCAGCAGGGGGGGTGGGGTTCAGCCCCAGCATTTT.

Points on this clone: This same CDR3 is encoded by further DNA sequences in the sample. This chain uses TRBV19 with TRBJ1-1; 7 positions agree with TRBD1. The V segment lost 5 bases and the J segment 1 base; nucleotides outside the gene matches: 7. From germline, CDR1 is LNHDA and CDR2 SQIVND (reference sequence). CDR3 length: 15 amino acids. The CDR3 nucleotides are TGTGCCAGTAGTCCACGGACAGGAGGGAACACTGAAGCTTTCTTT. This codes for CASSPRTGGNTEAFF.

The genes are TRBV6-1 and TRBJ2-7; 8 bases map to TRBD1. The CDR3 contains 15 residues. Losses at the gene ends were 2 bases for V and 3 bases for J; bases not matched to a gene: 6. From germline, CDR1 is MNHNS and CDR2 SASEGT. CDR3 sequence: CASSERPGTGYEQYF. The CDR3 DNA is TGTGCCAGCAGTGAAAGACCCGGGACAGGCTACGAGCAGTACTTC.

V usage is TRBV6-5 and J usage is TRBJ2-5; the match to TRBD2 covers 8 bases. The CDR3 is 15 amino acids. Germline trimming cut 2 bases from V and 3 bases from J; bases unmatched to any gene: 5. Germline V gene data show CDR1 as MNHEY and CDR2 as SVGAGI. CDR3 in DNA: TGTGCCAGCAGTTACAAACTAGCGGATAAAGAGACCCAGTACTTC. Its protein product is CASSYKLADKETQYF.

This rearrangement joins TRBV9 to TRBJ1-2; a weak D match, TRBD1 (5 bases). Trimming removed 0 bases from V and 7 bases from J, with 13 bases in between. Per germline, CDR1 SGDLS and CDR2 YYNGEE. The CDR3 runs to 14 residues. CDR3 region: CASSVGRGSGGYTF. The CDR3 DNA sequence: TGTGCCAGCAGCGTAGGGAGGGGTTCGGGTGGCTACACCTTC. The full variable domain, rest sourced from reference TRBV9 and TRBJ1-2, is DSGVTQTPKHLITATGQRVTLRCSPRSGDLSVYWYQQSLDQGLQFLIQYYNGEERAKGNILERFSAQQFPDLHSELNLSSLELGDSALYFCASSVGRGSGGYTFGSGTRLTVV.

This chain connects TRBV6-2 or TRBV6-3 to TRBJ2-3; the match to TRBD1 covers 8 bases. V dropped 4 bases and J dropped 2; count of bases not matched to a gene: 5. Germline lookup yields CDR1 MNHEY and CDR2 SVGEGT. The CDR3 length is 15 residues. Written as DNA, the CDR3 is TGTGCCAGCAGTTCGACAGGGGCTTACACAGATACGCAGTATTTT. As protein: CASSSTGAYTDTQYF.

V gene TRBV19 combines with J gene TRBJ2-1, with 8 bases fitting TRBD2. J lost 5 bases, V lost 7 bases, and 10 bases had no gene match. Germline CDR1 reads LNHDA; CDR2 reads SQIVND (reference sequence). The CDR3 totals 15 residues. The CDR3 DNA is TGTGCCAGTAAGGTCCGGGGGGGCCTGAACAATGAGCAGTTCTTC. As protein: CASKVRGGLNNEQFF.